A selection of T cell receptor beta chains follows, all from one sample in a study of T-cell reconstitution after alpha-beta-depleted transplantation in children. TCRdb independently ran MiXCR on the PCR reads; one entry per CDR3 protein. The sample records 250,000 to 350,000 distinct CDR3 sequences, 9.9% being singletons. Sequencing used PBMCs from the stem cell graft donor, obtained from the stem cell graft. These receptors originate from a human donor who donated a stem cell graft to a child with SCID. Each CDR3 is given with its conserved first and last residue. D genes are given only for firm matches. Expanded clones are given a class, and other clones once, few, many or no size at all.

>TRBJ2-7|TRBV3-1|-|-
CASSHYPDGLSYEQYF
TGTGCCAGCAGCCACTACCCGGACGGGTTATCCTACGAGCAGTACTTC
>TRBJ2-5|TRBV5-1|-|-
CASPGGRETQYF
TGCGCCAGCCCCGGGGGCCGAGAGACCCAGTACTTC
>TRBJ2-2|TRBV9|TRBD1|few
CASSFRMGQGLAGELFF
TGTGCCAGCAGCTTCAGAATGGGACAGGGGCTGGCCGGGGAGCTGTTTTTT
>TRBJ1-5|TRBV21-1|-|many
CASSKRSFSNQPQHF
TGTGCCAGCAGCAAGCGATCCTTTAGCAATCAGCCCCAGCATTTT
>TRBJ2-5|TRBV24-1|-|-
CATSDAGTGIQETQYF
TGTGCCACCAGTGACGCCGGAACAGGAATTCAAGAGACCCAGTACTTC
>TRBJ2-5|TRBV27|TRBD2|few
CASSSLAGKETQYF
TGTGCCAGCAGTTCACTAGCGGGTAAAGAGACCCAGTACTTC
>TRBJ2-1|TRBV29-1|-|-
CSANPTGVLGEQFF
TGCAGCGCTAACCCGACAGGAGTGTTGGGTGAGCAGTTCTTC
>TRBJ1-5|TRBV6-6|-|-
CASWDWGEQPQHF
TGTGCCAGCTGGGATTGGGGTGAGCAGCCCCAGCATTTT
>TRBJ2-3|TRBV21-1|-|few
CASSKQGLLETDTQYF
TGTGCCAGCAGCAAGCAGGGGCTACTAGAAACCGATACGCAGTATTTT
>TRBJ1-3|TRBV20-1|-|-
CSAFTWHTGNTIYF
TGCAGTGCATTTACATGGCATACTGGAAACACCATATATTTT
>TRBJ2-5|TRBV4-1|TRBD1|-
CASSTRTGELETQYF
TGCGCCAGCAGCACTCGGACAGGGGAGCTGGAGACCCAGTACTTC
>TRBJ2-6|TRBV12-3/TRBV12-4|-|-
CASSSRSSWANVLTF
TGTGCCAGCAGTTCTCGGTCGAGCTGGGCCAACGTCCTGACTTTC
>TRBJ2-7|TRBV12-3/TRBV12-4|TRBD1|few
CASSFRQGGYEQYF
TGTGCCAGCAGTTTTAGACAGGGTGGCTACGAGCAGTACTTC
>TRBJ2-3|TRBV18|-|-
CVSSPDTDTQYF
TGTGTCAGCTCACCTGACACAGATACGCAGTATTTT
>TRBJ1-5|TRBV12-3/TRBV12-4|-|-
CASSSFAGVNQPQHF
TGTGCCAGCAGTTCATTTGCGGGGGTCAATCAGCCCCAGCATTTT
>TRBJ2-1|TRBV13|-|-
CASSLVWEQFF
TGTGCCAGCAGCTTAGTATGGGAGCAGTTCTTC
>TRBJ2-5|TRBV20-1|TRBD2|few
CSARASGGVETQYF
TGCAGTGCTAGGGCTAGCGGGGGGGTAGAGACCCAGTACTTC
>TRBJ2-1|TRBV7-3|-|few
CASRPSGQGHYNEQFF
TGTGCCAGCAGGCCCTCGGGCCAGGGACACTACAATGAGCAGTTCTTC
>TRBJ2-5|TRBV20-1|TRBD1|few
CSGQGQPSQETQYF
TGCAGTGGACAGGGACAACCCTCCCAAGAGACCCAGTACTTC
>TRBJ2-3|TRBV20-1|TRBD2|few
CSAISGGARAQYF
TGCAGTGCAATTAGCGGGGGGGCCCGGGCGCAGTATTTT
>TRBJ2-7|TRBV12-3/TRBV12-4|-|-
CASIDGNLPYEQYF
TGTGCCAGCATAGACGGAAACCTCCCCTACGAGCAGTACTTC
>TRBJ2-5|TRBV12-3/TRBV12-4|-|many
CASSFGELETQYF
TGTGCCAGCAGTTTTGGAGAGTTGGAGACCCAGTACTTC
>TRBJ2-5|TRBV20-1|-|-
CSAHLGRGPGAQYF
TGCAGTGCCCATCTAGGCAGGGGCCCAGGGGCCCAGTACTTC
>TRBJ2-5|TRBV11-2|TRBD2|-
CASSLTGTIQETQYF
TGTGCCAGCAGCTTAACGGGGACTATCCAAGAGACCCAGTACTTC
>TRBJ2-2|TRBV6-1|TRBD1|-
CASGPGGVGTGELFF
TGTGCCAGCGGGCCAGGGGGCGTCGGCACCGGGGAGCTGTTTTTT
>TRBJ2-7|TRBV5-1|-|-
CPSIIMGRGPYEQYF
TGCCCCAGCATCATAATGGGAAGGGGTCCCTACGAGCAGTACTTC